The T cell receptor (beta chain) under discussion was sequenced for a study of blood T cells in healthy people across ages. This clonotype was counted only a few times. The authors ran a second PCR of 7 to 11 cycles using a sample-barcoded 5' primer and a J-beta primer mix. TCRdb re-called the 5' RACE reads through MiXCR, storing one row per CDR3 protein. The sample has around 1.5 million distinct CDR3 sequences, around 39% seen once; the top ten hold 7% to 9%. The germline CDR1 and CDR2 sequences are KGHDR and SFDVKD. V gave up 5 bases and J gave up 2 bases; unmatched junction bases: 2. CDR3 length: 14 amino acids.

Sequencing used blood. The receptor comes from a woman aged 18-30 years in good health. The chain uses TRBV24-1 and TRBJ2-3, with 8 bases matching TRBD2. The CDR3 reads CATSVSGVTDTQYF. CDR3 nucleotide sequence: TGTGCCACCAGTGTTAGCGGGGTCACAGATACGCAGTATTTT.